The next 27 T cell receptor beta chains were all read from a single sample in a study of blood T cell repertoires in COVID-19. Generated by immunoSEQ multiplex PCR, the TCRdb table keeps only in-frame clones and is missing some. The data contain 60,000 or so clones, around 87% of them singletons. The sequenced sample consisted of peripheral blood. Receptor source: a man between 60 and 75 years old with active COVID-19.

This chain uses TRBV4-1 with TRBJ2-7; tentative D call: TRBD2 (6 bases). Germline V gene lookup returns CDR1 MGHRA and CDR2 YSYEKL. This CDR3 has 17 amino acids. Trimming left V 3 bases short and J 2 bases short, with 20 bases between. The CDR3 loop reads CASSQPQQGTGAYEQYF. CDR3 DNA sequence: TGCGCCAGCAGCCAGCCCCAGCAAGGGACGGGAGCCTACGAGCAGTACTTC.

The rearrangement joins TRBV19 to TRBJ2-1; 8 bases map to TRBD2. V gave up 5 bases and J gave up 1 base; unmatched junction bases: 1. The CDR3 length is 14 residues. CDR1 and CDR2 from the germline V gene are LNHDA and SQIVND (reference sequence). The CDR3 region is CASSGGGSYNEQFF. The CDR3 nucleotides read TGTGCCAGTAGTGGCGGGGGGTCCTACAATGAGCAGTTCTTC.

The gene calls are TRBV27 and TRBJ1-1, with 10 bases matching TRBD1. CDR3 length: 17 amino acids. The germline CDR1 and CDR2 sequences are MNHEY and SMNVEV (reference sequence). Unmatched junction bases numbered 11, after V lost 3 bases and J lost 4 bases. CDR3 nucleotides: TGTGCCAGCAGTTTCCTAAAAACCGGGACAGGGGCCACTGAAGCTTTCTTT. Protein: CASSFLKTGTGATEAFF.

The rearrangement uses TRBV5-1 and TRBJ2-7; 7 bases are shared with TRBD1. The germline V gene encodes CDR1 SGHRS and CDR2 YFSETQ. With 4 bases clipped from V and 5 bases from J, the junction kept 12 bases outside the gene matches. The CDR3 extends over 15 amino acids. The CDR3 is CASSLDRPVIHEQYF. The DNA of the CDR3 is TGCGCCAGCAGCCTGGACAGGCCAGTCATCCACGAGCAGTACTTC.

J is TRBJ1-1 and V is TRBV19; D perhaps matches TRBD1 (5 bases). V lost 3 bases to trimming and J lost 4 bases, with 9 bases between them. From germline, CDR1 is LNHDA and CDR2 SQIVND (reference sequence). CDR3 length: 13 residues. The CDR3 DNA reads TGTGCCAGTAGTATTTTAGGGGTCACTGAAGCTTTCTTT. It encodes CASSILGVTEAFF.

V gene TRBV5-1 combines with J gene TRBJ2-3; 7 bases are shared with TRBD1. This CDR3 region has 14 residues. V trimming: 2 bases; J trimming: 5 bases; junction bases outside the gene matches: 5. Germline CDR1 is SGHRS and CDR2 is YFSETQ. The CDR3 DNA reads as TGCGCCAGCAGCTTCGGGACAGTCAGAGATACGCAGTATTTT. This codes for CASSFGTVRDTQYF.

V usage is TRBV10-1 and J usage is TRBJ2-7, with 9 bases identical to TRBD1. The V gene's germline CDR1 is WNHNN and CDR2 SYGVQD (reference sequence). V shed 2 bases and J 5 bases; nucleotides not matched to a gene: 7. The length of the CDR3 is 15 residues. Written as DNA, the CDR3 is TGCGCCAGCAGTGAGGTGGGGACAGGGTGCGACGAGCAGTACTTC. It yields the protein CASSEVGTGCDEQYF.

The J gene is TRBJ2-7, the V gene TRBV9; a weak D match, TRBD2 (6 bases). Trimming stripped 3 bases from V and 3 bases from J, with 16 bases between. CDR3 length: 15 residues. Germline CDR1 SGDLS, CDR2 YYNGEE. CDR3 DNA sequence: TGTGCCAGCAGCGAGGGTCCCCGAGCGGGCTACGAGCAGTACTTC. It specifies CASSEGPRAGYEQYF.

In DNA, the CDR3 is TGCGCCAGCAGCCACCATCGGACTAGCGGGACTACCGGGGAGCTGTTTTTT. It specifies CASSHHRTSGTTGELFF. This chain joins TRBV4-3 and TRBJ2-2; TRBD2 agrees at 12 bases. Per the germline V gene, CDR1 is LGHNA and CDR2 is YSLEER. CDR3 length equals 17 residues. With V trimmed by 3 bases and J by 5 bases, 7 bases remained unmatched.

The chain carries TRBV10-2 and TRBJ1-6; no definite D call. V was trimmed by 7 bases and J by 7 bases, leaving 14 bases between them. CDR3 length: 14 residues. CDR1 and CDR2 from the germline V gene are WSHSY and SAAADI. CDR3: CASNAGSANSPLHF. DNA for the CDR3: TGCGCCAGCAATGCAGGCTCGGCGAATTCACCCCTCCACTTT.

The V call is TRBV15, the J call TRBJ1-4, with 7 bases matching TRBD1. The CDR3 runs 16 residues. The junction had 9 bases not matched to a gene; V was cut back by 0 bases and J by 8 bases. Germline assignment: CDR1 LNHNV and CDR2 YYDKDF (reference sequence). CDR3 bases: TGTGCCACCAGCAGAGATCTGGGCGACAGGGAGGAAAAACTGTTTTTT. It codes for CATSRDLGDREEKLFF.

The chain recombines TRBV3-1 (or the pseudogene TRBV3-2) with TRBJ2-2, with D maybe TRBD2 (5 bases). V was clipped by 7 bases and J by 5 bases, with 26 bases between them. In germline, CDR1 is LGHDT, CDR2 YNNKEL (reference sequence). This CDR3 is 18 amino acids long. The CDR3 spells CASTQAAPSPTFTGELFF. DNA of the CDR3: TGTGCCAGCACGCAAGCGGCCCCATCTCCAACGTTTACCGGGGAGCTGTTTTTT.

The chain joins TRBV7-2 to TRBJ1-5; 10 bases are shared with TRBD1. This CDR3 is 16 amino acids long. CDR1 SGHTA and CDR2 FQGNSA come from the germline V gene. Losses at the gene ends were 5 bases for V and 7 bases for J; bases not matched to a gene: 11. CDR3 sequence (DNA): TGTGCCAGCAGCGACCCGGGACAGGGGACTAGGCAGCCCCAGCATTTT. This sequence encodes CASSDPGQGTRQPQHF.

This clone was seen only once. V is TRBV28 and J is TRBJ2-5, with a tentative D call TRBD1 (7 bases). Trimming left V 2 bases short and J 1 base short, with 11 bases between. Germline-derived CDR1 and CDR2 are MDHEN and SYDVKM. The CDR3 contains 15 residues. The CDR3 spells CASSLLQGGQETQYF. In DNA form, the CDR3 reads TGTGCCAGCAGTTTACTCCAGGGGGGCCAAGAGACCCAGTACTTC.

The gene calls are TRBV25-1 and TRBJ1-2, with D perhaps TRBD1 (5 bases). Germline lookup yields CDR1 MGHDK and CDR2 SYGVNS. V was shortened by 6 bases and J by 4 bases, with 12 bases between the two germline ends. The CDR3 consists of 13 residues. The CDR3, as DNA: TGTGCCAGCAGCCGACAGACCTCCTATGGCTACACCTTC. This gives the protein CASSRQTSYGYTF.

The V and J genes are TRBV29-1 and TRBJ1-2; a weak D match, TRBD1 (6 bases). Per germline, CDR1 SQVTM and CDR2 ANQGSEA. The CDR3 runs to 15 residues. Trimming stripped 5 bases from V and 0 bases from J, with 16 bases between. The CDR3 sequence is CSVRGGTLANYGYTF. CDR3 DNA: TGCAGCGTTAGAGGGGGAACATTAGCTAACTATGGCTACACCTTC.

The chain links TRBV12-3 or TRBV12-4 to TRBJ2-1; possibly TRBD2 for D (6 bases). V was shortened by 3 bases and J by 6 bases, with 6 bases between the two germline ends. The CDR3 sequence is 12 residues long. The CDR3 spells CASSFGGNEQFF. In nucleotides, the CDR3 is TGTGCCAGCAGTTTCGGGGGCAATGAGCAGTTCTTC.

This chain connects TRBV28 to TRBJ2-4; D unclear. The CDR3 length is 14 residues. CDR1 and CDR2 from the germline V gene are MDHEN and SYDVKM. V gave up 7 bases and J gave up 10 bases, with 20 bases separating them. The CDR3 DNA reads as TGTGCCAGCAACCCGAGGAGCCGTTTAAAGATTCAGTACTTC. Its translation: CASNPRSRLKIQYF.

The chain is built from TRBV19 and TRBJ2-1, with no clear D. From germline, CDR1 is LNHDA and CDR2 SQIVND (reference sequence). The V gene lost 4 bases and the J gene lost 0 bases, with 7 bases spanning the gap. This CDR3 is built from 14 residues. CDR3 DNA sequence: TGTGCCAGTAGTAGCGGAATCTCCTACAATGAGCAGTTCTTC. Its translation: CASSSGISYNEQFF.

The CDR3 reads CASSVRDATGELFF. In DNA, the CDR3 is TGTGCCAGCAGCGTACGCGATGCCACCGGGGAGCTGTTTTTT. The chain links TRBV9 to TRBJ2-2; D gene uncertain. Germline V CDR1 and CDR2: SGDLS, YYNGEE. This CDR3 has 14 residues. Trimming left V 1 base short and J 4 bases short, with 8 bases between.

CDR3 coding DNA: TGTGCCAGCAGCGTAGAGGCGACAATCTCTGGAAACACCATATATTTT. Encoded protein: CASSVEATISGNTIYF. The V and J genes are TRBV9 and TRBJ1-3; D unresolved. This CDR3 comprises 16 residues. V lost 0 bases to trimming and J lost 0 bases, with 10 bases between them. Germline V CDR1 and CDR2: SGDLS, YYNGEE.

The V gene is TRBV7-9, the J gene TRBJ2-3, with no clear D. There are 13 residues in the CDR3. V was trimmed by 0 bases and J by 5 bases, leaving 6 bases between them. The germline gives CDR1 SEHNR, CDR2 FQNEAQ (reference sequence). Written as DNA, the CDR3 is TGTGCCAGCAGCTTAGCCCCGAGAGATACGCAGTATTTT. Amino acid sequence: CASSLAPRDTQYF. The entire variable domain, with the rest obtained from reference TRBV7-9 and TRBJ2-3, is as follows: DTGVSQNPRHKITKRGQNVTFRCDPISEHNRLYWYRQTLGQGPEFLTYFQNEAQLEKSRLLSDRFSAERPKGSFSTLEIQRTEQGDSAMYLCASSLAPRDTQYFGPGTRLTVL.

The chain combines TRBV5-4 with TRBJ2-3; the D is unclear. V dropped 6 bases and J dropped 6 bases, with 14 bases sitting between them. Germline V gene sequence: CDR1 SGHNT, CDR2 YYREEE (reference sequence). The CDR3 runs 13 residues. CDR3 DNA: TGTGCCAGCATCGACCGCGCCGGGGATACGCAGTATTTT. It codes for CASIDRAGDTQYF.

J is TRBJ1-2 and V is TRBV19, with a tentative D call TRBD1 (5 bases). The V end lost 2 bases, the J end lost 6 bases, and 16 bases lay between the germline ends. Germline CDR1 LNHDA, CDR2 SQIVND (reference sequence). CDR3 length: 15 residues. Written as DNA, the CDR3 is TGTGCCAGTAGTATAAAAGCTCAGGGAATCGATGGCTACACCTTC. It yields the protein CASSIKAQGIDGYTF.

The gene calls are TRBV11-1 and TRBJ2-7; 7 bases map to TRBD1. In germline, CDR1 is SGHAT, CDR2 FQDESV (reference sequence). The CDR3 loop spans 14 amino acids. J was trimmed by 6 bases and V by 4 bases; bases with no gene match: 9. This CDR3 is CASSSTGTEIEQYF. CDR3 bases: TGTGCCAGCAGCTCGACCGGGACAGAGATCGAGCAGTACTTC. Filled out from reference TRBV11-1 and TRBJ2-7, the complete variable domain reads EAEVAQSPRYKITEKSQAVAFWCDPISGHATLYWYRQILGQGPELLVQFQDESVVDDSQLPKDRFSAERLKGVDSTLKIQPAELGDSAMYLCASSSTGTEIEQYFGPGTRLTVT.

The genes are TRBV14 and TRBJ2-3, with D possibly matching TRBD2 (5 bases). CDR3 length: 15 residues. Germline V CDR1 and CDR2: SGHDN, FVKESK. The ends were cut back, 5 bases at V and 2 bases at J, with 14 bases in the middle. This CDR3 is CASSETGDITDTQYF. The CDR3 DNA follows: TGTGCCAGCAGCGAAACCGGGGATATCACAGATACGCAGTATTTT.

V and J are TRBV5-8 and TRBJ2-7; unclear D gene. CDR3 length: 12 residues. Germline CDR1 and CDR2: SGHTS and YDEGEE. Trimming cost V 7 bases and J 4 bases, with 12 bases left between them. CDR3 DNA: TGTGCCAGCCCCCATCTACGTTACGAGCAGTACTTC. It translates to CASPHLRYEQYF.